The 25 T cell receptor beta chains listed next were all sequenced from one sample in a study of blood T cell repertoires in COVID-19. Data came from immunoSEQ multiplex PCR; TCRdb stores just in-frame clones and leaves some out. The sample lists fewer than 400,000 clones, 85% seen once, with 3% to 4% in the top ten. The specimen was peripheral blood. The receptors come from a woman aged 18-29 years with acute or convalescent COVID-19.

This chain uses TRBV3-1 (or the pseudogene TRBV3-2) with TRBJ2-7, with 9 bases lining up with TRBD1. The ends lost 6 bases at V and 0 bases at J; junction bases unmatched: 9. CDR1 is LGHDT and CDR2 is YNNKEL in the germline V gene (reference sequence). The CDR3 sequence is 16 residues long. CDR3 DNA sequence: TGTGCCAGCAGACCCGGGACAGGGAGAATCTCCTACGAGCAGTACTTC. Amino acids: CASRPGTGRISYEQYF.

This chain links TRBV2 with TRBJ1-2; D gene unclear. The CDR3 runs 13 residues. Germline V CDR1 and CDR2: SNHLY, FYNNEI. Trimming took 6 bases from V and 0 from J, leaving 8 bases between them. CDR3 in DNA: TGTGCCAGCAGATCAATAGCTAACTATGGCTACACCTTC. This encodes CASRSIANYGYTF.

This clone was seen once. The chain carries TRBV5-4 and TRBJ2-3, with TRBD2 identical over 9 bases. V gave up 4 bases and J gave up 3 bases; unmatched junction bases: 9. Germline CDR1 reads SGHNT; CDR2 reads YYREEE (reference sequence). The CDR3 consists of 16 residues. CDR3 sequence reads: CASSRRTSVTTDTQYF. The CDR3 DNA sequence: TGTGCCAGCAGCCGTAGGACTAGCGTTACTACAGATACGCAGTATTTT.

The CDR3 is CAISEFQGGGGYTF. DNA for the CDR3: TGTGCCATCAGTGAGTTCCAAGGGGGCGGCGGCTACACCTTC. This chain joins TRBV10-3 and TRBJ1-2; 7 nucleotides match TRBD1. This CDR3 has 14 amino acids. V was pared by 1 base and J by 8 bases, with 7 bases of the junction left unmatched. The germline gives CDR1 ENHRY, CDR2 SYGVKD.

The chain joins TRBV6-5 to TRBJ2-7; 7 bases agree with TRBD1. The V and J ends lost 6 bases and 2 bases, in that order; junction bases with no gene match: 10. This CDR3 is built from 15 residues. CDR1 and CDR2 from the germline V gene are MNHEY and SVGAGI. DNA for the CDR3: TGTGCCAGCAGCCCAACGAGGGGGCCCCCCTACGAGCAGTACTTC. Its translation is CASSPTRGPPYEQYF.

The chain links TRBV5-4 to TRBJ2-1; the D gene is possibly TRBD2 (5 bases). V was cut by 0 bases and J by 5 bases, with 12 bases left in between. The CDR3 covers 15 residues. Germline CDR1 reads SGHNT; CDR2 reads YYREEE (reference sequence). The CDR3 protein is CASSLGSSGNNEQFF. The CDR3 nucleotides read TGTGCCAGCAGCTTGGGGTCCAGCGGAAACAATGAGCAGTTCTTC.

This clone appeared a single time. This chain connects TRBV19 to TRBJ2-7, with 9 positions matching TRBD2. The CDR3 spans 15 residues. Looked up from germline, CDR1 is LNHDA and CDR2 is SQIVND (reference sequence). With V trimmed by 2 bases and J by 0 bases, 2 bases remained unmatched. For the CDR3, the DNA is TGTGCCAGTAGTATACTAGCGGGGACCTCCTACGAGCAGTACTTC. Amino acid sequence: CASSILAGTSYEQYF.

The chain carries TRBV18 and TRBJ2-3; D is ambiguous. Per the germline V gene, CDR1 is KGHSH and CDR2 is LQKENI. Trimming took off 3 bases at V and 9 bases at J, with 7 bases between the two ends. The length of the CDR3 is 11 residues. The CDR3 coding sequence is TGTGCCAGCTCACCTGAGCTAACGCAGTATTTT. Protein sequence: CASSPELTQYF.

CDR3: CASSLVLAVNNEQFF. CDR3 sequence (DNA): TGTGCCAGCAGCTTAGTACTAGCAGTGAACAATGAGCAGTTCTTC. The chain links TRBV7-8 to TRBJ2-1; D is possibly TRBD2 (6 bases). This CDR3 is built from 15 residues. V was shortened by 1 base and J by 5 bases, with 12 bases between the two germline ends. Germline V gives CDR1 SGHVS, CDR2 FQNEAQ.

The rearrangement uses TRBV6-5 and TRBJ2-3; D not certain. The V and J ends lost 2 bases and 8 bases respectively, with 11 bases between them. Germline values: CDR1 MNHEY, CDR2 SVGAGI. The CDR3 has 13 amino acids. The CDR3 protein is CASSYAPPGTQYF. The CDR3 nucleotides read TGTGCCAGCAGTTACGCCCCGCCGGGTACGCAGTATTTT.

Comment on this clone: In the same sample, other DNA sequences code for this CDR3. The chain combines TRBV9 with TRBJ2-5, with a possible D match to TRBD1 (5 bases). CDR1 SGDLS and CDR2 YYNGEE come from the germline V gene. This CDR3 spans 12 amino acids. V shed 4 bases and J shed 4 bases, with 8 bases lying between them. CDR3 sequence: CASSPQGETQYF. The CDR3, as DNA: TGTGCCAGCAGCCCGCAGGGAGAGACCCAGTACTTC. Variable domain in full (rest from reference TRBV9 and TRBJ2-5): DSGVTQTPKHLITATGQRVTLRCSPRSGDLSVYWYQQSLDQGLQFLIQYYNGEERAKGNILERFSAQQFPDLHSELNLSSLELGDSALYFCASSPQGETQYFGPGTRLLVL.

The genes are TRBV27 and TRBJ2-7; the D gene is possibly TRBD1 (6 bases). This CDR3 spans 17 amino acids. CDR1 and CDR2 (germline): MNHEY, SMNVEV (reference sequence). V was cut by 6 bases and J by 0 bases, with 21 bases left in between. The CDR3 loop reads CASRVRPQGLNSYEQYF. CDR3 coding DNA: TGTGCCAGCAGGGTACGCCCGCAGGGGCTCAACTCCTACGAGCAGTACTTC.

The rearrangement joins TRBV6-5 to TRBJ1-5; D ambiguous. The V gene's germline CDR1 is MNHEY and CDR2 SVGAGI. Trimming took 7 bases from V and 5 from J, leaving 6 bases between them. The CDR3 is made up of 11 amino acids. CDR3: CASMGDQPQHF. The CDR3, as DNA: TGTGCCAGCATGGGCGATCAGCCCCAGCATTTT.

V is TRBV5-6 and J is TRBJ1-1; the D is unclear. Per germline, CDR1 SGHDT and CDR2 YYEEEE. The germline V and J ends were trimmed by 0 bases and 1 base, with 7 bases remaining between them. CDR3 length equals 14 residues. Written as DNA, the CDR3 is TGTGCCAGCAGCTTGGCTAGGCGGAACACTGAAGCTTTCTTT. It yields the protein CASSLARRNTEAFF.

The genes are TRBV6-5 and TRBJ2-7; 11 bases line up with TRBD1. The V gene end was trimmed by 2 bases and the J gene end by 0 bases; junction bases not matched to a gene: 3. The CDR3 loop spans 16 amino acids. The germline V gene has CDR1 MNHEY and CDR2 SVGAGI. The CDR3 DNA reads as TGTGCCAGCAGTTACACGGGACAGGGGGGCTCCTACGAGCAGTACTTC. This gives the protein CASSYTGQGGSYEQYF.

The V gene is TRBV3-1 (or the pseudogene TRBV3-2), the J gene TRBJ1-6, with 11 bases identical to TRBD1. J gave up 6 bases and V 3 bases, and 1 base lay outside the gene matches. CDR1 is LGHDT and CDR2 is YNNKEL in the germline V gene (reference sequence). The CDR3 runs to 15 residues. The CDR3 sequence is CASSHGTGGNSPLHF. The CDR3 DNA follows: TGTGCCAGCAGCCATGGGACAGGGGGTAATTCACCCCTCCACTTT.

The chain carries TRBV6-1 and TRBJ2-1, with 7 bases matching TRBD2. Germline V gene data show CDR1 as MNHNS and CDR2 as SASEGT. CDR3 length: 16 amino acids. The V segment lost 4 bases and the J segment 9 bases; nucleotides outside the gene matches: 15. DNA for the CDR3: TGTGCCAGCAGTGTCGGGGGAGGGCAGATTGTAGGTGAGCAGTTCTTC. Protein sequence: CASSVGGGQIVGEQFF.

A remark on this clone: The sample holds other DNA sequences that translate to the same CDR3. The V gene is TRBV5-1, the J gene TRBJ2-5, with D perhaps matching TRBD1 (6 bases). V lost 2 bases, J lost 1 base, and 6 bases lay in between. Per germline, CDR1 SGHRS and CDR2 YFSETQ. The CDR3 has 13 amino acids. The DNA for the CDR3 is TGCGCCAGCAGCTTCAGGGGCCAAGAGACCCAGTACTTC. It is translated as CASSFRGQETQYF.

The sample holds one count of this clone. V gene TRBV9 combines with J gene TRBJ1-1; possibly TRBD1 for D (5 bases). V dropped 4 bases and J dropped 4 bases, with 17 bases sitting between them. The CDR3 sequence is 15 residues long. From germline, CDR1 is SGDLS and CDR2 YYNGEE. The CDR3, as DNA: TGTGCCAGCAGCCCGACGGCTCAGGGAACCACTGAAGCTTTCTTT. Protein sequence: CASSPTAQGTTEAFF.

This chain links TRBV5-1 with TRBJ2-7; possible D gene TRBD2, 6 bases. CDR3 size: 16 residues. The V gene's germline CDR1 is SGHRS and CDR2 YFSETQ. Between the trimmed V and J ends, which lost 4 bases and 3 bases, there was a span of 20 bases. The CDR3 is CASSPSWGDDRYEQYF. In DNA form, the CDR3 reads TGCGCCAGCAGCCCCTCTTGGGGGGATGATCGCTACGAGCAGTACTTC.

The chain links TRBV5-1 to TRBJ2-1, with D unresolved. V dropped 0 bases and J dropped 2 bases, with 3 bases sitting between them. This CDR3 contains 13 residues. The germline CDR1 and CDR2 sequences are SGHRS and YFSETQ. This chain's CDR3 is CASSLDTYNEQFF. The CDR3 DNA sequence: TGCGCCAGCAGCTTGGACACCTACAATGAGCAGTTCTTC.

The gene calls are TRBV4-2 and TRBJ2-7; 11 nucleotides align to TRBD1. Losses at the gene ends were 0 bases for V and 6 bases for J; bases not matched to a gene: 10. The CDR3 spans 17 residues. Germline CDR1 is LGHNA and CDR2 is YNFKEQ. The CDR3 bases are TGTGCCAGCAGCCAAGATCTCTACCGGGGACAGGGGGGCGAGCAGTACTTC. Protein: CASSQDLYRGQGGEQYF.

The table lists this clone with a count of one. The chain uses TRBV6-5 and TRBJ2-7, with 9 bases matching TRBD1. Per the germline V gene, CDR1 is MNHEY and CDR2 is SVGAGI. V dropped 5 bases and J dropped 2; count of bases not matched to a gene: 4. The CDR3 runs 14 residues. CDR3 sequence (DNA): TGTGCCAGCAGTCACCGGGACAGGGCCTACGAGCAGTACTTC. Translation gives CASSHRDRAYEQYF.

The V call is TRBV29-1, the J call TRBJ1-2; 7 bases align to TRBD1. The CDR3 sequence is 13 residues long. V shed 0 bases, J shed 4 bases, and the junction held 2 bases outside the gene matches. Germline values: CDR1 SQVTM, CDR2 ANQGSEA. DNA of the CDR3: TGCAGCGTTGAAGAGGAGGGGGCCTATGGCTACACCTTC. This translates into CSVEEEGAYGYTF.

This sequence joins TRBV5-1 and TRBJ2-3; 7 bases agree with TRBD1. This CDR3 contains 14 residues. CDR1 is SGHRS and CDR2 is YFSETQ in the germline V gene. J gave up 4 bases and V 6 bases, and 8 bases lay outside the gene matches. CDR3 sequence: CASNPQGFPDTQYF. The CDR3 coding sequence is TGCGCCAGCAACCCACAGGGGTTCCCAGATACGCAGTATTTT.